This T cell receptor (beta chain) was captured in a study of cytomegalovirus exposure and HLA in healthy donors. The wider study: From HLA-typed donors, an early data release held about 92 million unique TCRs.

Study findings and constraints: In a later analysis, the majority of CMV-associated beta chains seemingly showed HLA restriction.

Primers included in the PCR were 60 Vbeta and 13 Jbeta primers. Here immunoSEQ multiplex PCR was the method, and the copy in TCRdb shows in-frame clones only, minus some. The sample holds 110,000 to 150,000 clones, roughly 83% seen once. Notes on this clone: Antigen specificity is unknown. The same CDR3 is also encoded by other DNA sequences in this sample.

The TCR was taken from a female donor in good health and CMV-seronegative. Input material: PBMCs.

Here the CDR3 reads CASSRANTEAFF. DNA of the CDR3: TGTGCCAGCAGCAGGGCCAACACTGAAGCTTTCTTT. V gene TRBV6-5 combines with J gene TRBJ1-1, with a possible D match to TRBD1 (5 bases). The V gene lost 6 bases and the J gene lost 2 bases, with 7 bases spanning the gap. Per the germline V gene, CDR1 is MNHEY and CDR2 is SVGAGI. The CDR3 is 12 residues long.